These T cell receptor beta chains were read from a single sample in a study of blood T cells in healthy people across ages. TCRdb re-derived calls from the 5' RACE reads in MiXCR, one entry per CDR3 protein. The table shows under 950,000 distinct CDR3 sequences, with 22% occurring only once. The sample was blood. These receptors originate from a man in his 70s in good health. CDR3s include the opening cysteine and the closing phenylalanine or tryptophan. The D gene is left open where the match is weak. Not every row has a clone size; where given, it reads once, few, many or a size class.

-,TRBD2,TRBJ2-5,TRBV5-1,TGCGCCAGCAGCTCCGGACTAGCGGTTGTGGAGACCCAGTACTTC,CASSSGLAVVETQYF
few,TRBD2,TRBJ2-1,TRBV12-3/TRBV12-4,TGTGCCAGCAGCACGGGACGGACTAGCGGGAGGTATGAGCAGTTCTTC,CASSTGRTSGRYEQFF
-,-,TRBJ1-2,TRBV12-3/TRBV12-4,TGTGCCAGCAGTTTCCCCAGGGGTGATGGCTACACCTTC,CASSFPRGDGYTF
-,TRBD2,TRBJ2-3,TRBV5-1,TGCGCCAGCAGCTTAGCGGGAGGGCCTAAAGATACGCAGTATTTT,CASSLAGGPKDTQYF
-,-,TRBJ1-6,TRBV9,TGTGCCAGCAGCGTAGTCGGGGACGGGTCACCCCTCCACTTT,CASSVVGDGSPLHF
-,-,TRBJ2-1,TRBV19,TGTGCCAGTATGGTCGAGCAGTTCTTC,CASMVEQFF
-,-,TRBJ2-1,TRBV20-1,TGCAGTGCTAGATTTAGCGGCCTAAATGGTGAGCAGTTCTTC,CSARFSGLNGEQFF
-,TRBD2,TRBJ2-4,TRBV7-2,TGTGCCAGCAGCTTAGCGGGACTAGCGGGGGGCGTCAAAAACATTCAGTACTTC,CASSLAGLAGGVKNIQYF
-,-,TRBJ2-7,TRBV5-1,TGCGCCAGCAGCAGTCCCTCCACCTACGAGCAGTACTTC,CASSSPSTYEQYF
-,-,TRBJ1-2,TRBV20-1,TGCAGTGCTTCCAGGGTTTCGGGAGGCTACACCTTC,CSASRVSGGYTF
-,TRBD2,TRBJ2-1,TRBV6-2/TRBV6-3,TGTGCCAGCAGTCGTGGACTAGCGGGAAACAAGTTTTACAATGAGCAGTTCTTC,CASSRGLAGNKFYNEQFF
-,-,TRBJ1-1,TRBV12-3/TRBV12-4,TGTGCCAGCAGTCCCACCCTCGGTAGTATGAACACTGAAGCTTTCTTT,CASSPTLGSMNTEAFF
-,-,TRBJ2-7,TRBV4-2,TGTGCCAGCAGCCAAGCTGGCGGGTCTTCACCCTACGAGCAGTACTTC,CASSQAGGSSPYEQYF
many,-,TRBJ2-5,TRBV11-3,TGTGCCAGCAGCTTAAGATTGGAGACCCAGTACTTC,CASSLRLETQYF
few,-,TRBJ2-1,TRBV12-3/TRBV12-4,TGTGCCAGCAGTTTACACAGGGGACTAGGGGGACGGGCATATGAGCAGTTCTTC,CASSLHRGLGGRAYEQFF
-,-,TRBJ2-3,TRBV5-1,TGCGCCAGCAGCCTGAACAGGGTATCTAGCACAGATACGCAGTATTTT,CASSLNRVSSTDTQYF
-,-,TRBJ2-4,TRBV28,TGTGCCAGCAGCCCCCCAGGGACCGAGGCCAAAAACATTCAGTACTTC,CASSPPGTEAKNIQYF
few,-,TRBJ2-7,TRBV3-1,TGTGCCAGCAGCCAAGCTCGGACTCGAAGCTCCTACGAGCAGTACTTC,CASSQARTRSSYEQYF
-,-,TRBJ2-3,TRBV9,TGTGCCAGCAGCCTTTCCCCCGGGAGCAGAGATACGCAGTATTTT,CASSLSPGSRDTQYF
few,-,TRBJ2-2,TRBV12-3/TRBV12-4,TGTGCCAGCAGTCCAATGGTGCCGAACACCGGGGAGCTGTTTTTT,CASSPMVPNTGELFF
once,TRBD2,TRBJ2-1,TRBV20-1,TGCAGTGCCCGGGGACTAGCGGGGGGAAGCAATGAGCAGTTCTTC,CSARGLAGGSNEQFF
few,-,TRBJ2-3,TRBV20-1,TGCAGTGCTAGGAATGGAATCACAGATACGCAGTATTTT,CSARNGITDTQYF
-,-,TRBJ1-5,TRBV4-3,TGCGCCAGCAGCCAAGGTAATGGGTGGAATCAGCCCCAGCATTTT,CASSQGNGWNQPQHF
-,-,TRBJ2-3,TRBV6-6,TGTGCCAGCAGTTGGCGACTAGGGACCTTAGCCTTAGATACGCAGTATTTT,CASSWRLGTLALDTQYF
few,-,TRBJ1-4,TRBV5-1,TGCGCCAGCAGCGTGGCGGCGGACGAAAAACTGTTTTTT,CASSVAADEKLFF
-,-,TRBJ1-1,TRBV12-3/TRBV12-4,TGTGCCAGCAACAGGGTTTGGGGGACTGAAGCTTTCTTT,CASNRVWGTEAFF
-,-,TRBJ2-2,TRBV5-5,TGTGCCAGCAGCCGGCCGGGGGCTGTCACCGGGGAGCTGTTTTTT,CASSRPGAVTGELFF
few,-,TRBJ2-7,TRBV27,TGTGCCAGCAGTTTGGTCGCAGAGGCCTACGAGCAGTACTTC,CASSLVAEAYEQYF
few,-,TRBJ1-2,TRBV5-1,TGCGCCAGCAGCTCCGGTGATAACTATGGCTACACCTTC,CASSSGDNYGYTF
few,TRBD2,TRBJ2-1,TRBV5-1,TGCGCCAGCAGCCCGACTAGCGGCAGCGGTGAGCAGTTCTTC,CASSPTSGSGEQFF
few,TRBD2,TRBJ2-3,TRBV4-3,TGCGCCAGCAGCCAAGATTTCGGACTAGCGGGAGATACGCAGTATTTT,CASSQDFGLAGDTQYF
many,-,TRBJ2-4,TRBV6-2/TRBV6-3,TGTGCCAGCAGTTACCGCGGTCTAGCCAAAAACATTCAGTACTTC,CASSYRGLAKNIQYF
few,-,TRBJ2-7,TRBV11-1,TGTGCCAGCAGTCGCAGACCGGACTACGAGCAGTACTTC,CASSRRPDYEQYF
many,TRBD2,TRBJ2-3,TRBV7-2,TGTGCCAGCAGTCCGGGACTAGCGGGAGGTACGCAGTATTTT,CASSPGLAGGTQYF
few,-,TRBJ1-2,TRBV5-1,TGCGCCAGCAGCTCCCCGGGACAACCCTATGGCTACACCTTC,CASSSPGQPYGYTF